This T cell receptor (beta chain) derives from a study of cytomegalovirus exposure and HLA in healthy donors. TCRdb keeps only in-frame clones here, not all; method: immunoSEQ multiplex PCR. This sample has 70,000 or so clones, with around 94% found just once. V lost 1 base to trimming and J lost 2 bases, with 9 bases between them. The CDR3 covers 16 residues. The germline gives CDR1 KGHSH, CDR2 LQKENI. Sequenced material: PBMCs. The chain is built from TRBV18 and TRBJ2-6; D unresolved. The sequence came from a man in his late teens or twenties in good health and CMV-seropositive. CDR3 protein: CASSPLEGAGANVLTF. As DNA, the CDR3 is TGTGCCAGCTCACCACTGGAAGGAGCTGGGGCCAACGTCCTGACTTTC.